The T cell receptor (beta chain) under discussion was sequenced for a study of T cells in Graves' hyperthyroidism and ophthalmopathy. Study-level background: Peripheral blood was taken when the disease was first diagnosed, before any treatment began.

A note on this clonotype: Its antigen is undetermined.

The CDR3 regions of TCR beta were amplified from RNA transcripts. An initial round of RT-PCR targeting the TCR CDR3 relied on the HTBI primer set. Using its own MiXCR run on the multiplex PCR reads, TCRdb lists one record per CDR3 protein. The sample holds roughly 290,000 distinct CDR3 sequences, roughly 15% seen once. The germline gives CDR1 SGHTA, CDR2 FQGNSA. CDR3 length: 15 residues. Whole-study results and caveats: Stable hyperthyroidism was separated from ophthalmopathy by a model based on 13 V-J features. The model made its ophthalmopathy prediction, and onset followed a median roughly six months later.

The sequencing input was blood. This chain links TRBV7-2 with TRBJ2-1, with 7 bases lining up with TRBD1. The J call may be incorrect, as the DNA end agrees better with TRBJ2-7. This TCR was recovered from a woman aged 40 to 50 with Graves' hyperthyroidism. Written as DNA, the CDR3 is TGTGCCAGCAGCTTAGGACAGGGTGGATACAATGAGCAGTACTTC. As protein: CASSLGQGGYNEQYF.